The TCR beta chain under discussion was sequenced for a study of T-cell memory formation after mild COVID-19 (dated by TCRdb to the early 2020s). Concerning the study at large: TCR sequence clusters from the two donors were found to be largely donor specific. In two donors, T-cell clones that expanded and contracted after mild COVID-19 were followed by sequencing TCRalpha and TCRbeta repertoires longitudinally. The cohort comprised two young, previously healthy adult volunteers, one female and one male.

Study-level results and caveats: SARS-CoV-2 specificity of the second-wave clones peaking on day 37 was not confirmed. The study included only two mild cases, and larger cohorts that include severe cases with pre-infection samples were judged to be necessary. Contracting CD4+ clones appeared mostly in the CM and EM memory subsets, whereas CD8+ clones were enriched in EMRA. Some responding clones were detected in pre-infection memory, suggesting pre-existing cross-reactive memory T cells joined the SARS-CoV-2 response. Balanced CD4/CD8 phenotypes were observed for clones contracting from day 15 to 85, whereas a bias towards CD4+ was observed for a second wave of clones expanding from day 15 to 37.

The cysteine opens and the phenylalanine closes a CDR3 of 14 amino acids. CDR3 DNA only is kept here, 42 bases in frame from base 1. Based on the germline V gene, the CDR1 and CDR2 sequences are SGHAT and FQNNGV. This clonotype appeared a few times. The clone's antigen remains unknown. An end of the junction does not agree with germline; a read error may underlie this. The listed sequencing device is Illumina NovaSeq 6000. cDNA libraries for TCRalpha and TCRbeta were prepared by 5'RACE using constant-segment primers, with sample barcodes and unique molecular identifiers added. Trizol reagent was used to extract RNA from every sample. The libraries were amplified in two PCR steps, and the second step added a second sample barcode and Illumina TruSeq adapters. The libraries were sequenced on an Illumina NovaSeq using 2 x 150 bp paired-end reads. On the study's bioinformatics: Demultiplexing of reads and collapsing into UMI-guided consensus sequences were performed with migec v1.2.7. Using mixcr v2.1.11, the UMI consensuses were aligned to TRA and TRB V and J templates and assembled into clonotypes. Clonotypes were classified as expanded or contracted when called significant by both edgeR and NoisET, with noise models trained on biological replicates. For edgeR calls, a false discovery rate-adjusted p below 0.01 and a log2 fold-change threshold of 1 were applied. As an exploratory analysis of dynamics, max-normalized trajectories of the 1000 most abundant clonotypes were examined with PCA combined with hierarchical clustering. The CD4 or CD8 phenotype of responding clones was assigned using the separately sequenced CD4+ and CD8+ repertoires. TCRdb trimmed the raw reads at Q25, called clones with MiXCR and kept productive beta chains. Duplicate CDR3 protein sequences are folded into a single record with the most common DNA and genes. What appears here as the V and J calls and clone size reflects TCRdb's work, not the paper's. This sample comprises 300,000 or so distinct CDR3 sequences, about 16% of them detected only once. Roughly 20% of the sample is taken by the ten largest.

PBMCs were isolated by Ficoll-Paque density gradient centrifugation. The origin of this receptor is a man in his late teens or twenties who had mild COVID-19 (a few samples of this study predate the infection). The sample titles of this study are shuffled in the database, so cell type and time point are left out; the donor was told from shared clones. Sequencing input: PBMCs or a T cell subset sorted from them (not recorded which). The chain uses TRBV11-2 and TRBJ1-1, with the D gene uncertain. At the DNA level, the sequence is TGTGCCAGCAGCTCCCGGTCCTGGTCCTCCGATCGGTCCTTT. This codes for CASSSRSWSSDRSF.